The sequence of this T cell receptor beta chain was determined in a study of blood T cell repertoires in COVID-19. V gave up 4 bases and J gave up 3 bases, with 18 bases separating them. The CDR3 covers 16 residues. Germline V gene data show CDR1 as LGHNT and CDR2 as FRNRAP. The table came from immunoSEQ multiplex PCR; TCRdb's copy has only in-frame clones and leaves some out. The table includes 250,000 or so clones, more than 75% detected once. The material sequenced was PBMCs or T cells enriched from blood (not recorded which). The TCR was taken from a woman aged 50 to 65 who had been exposed to COVID-19. The chain links TRBV12-5 to TRBJ1-1; possible D gene TRBD1, 5 bases. As DNA, the CDR3 is TGTGCTAGTGGTTCCCTTGGAGGGGTAGGATACACTGAAGCTTTCTTT. Its translation: CASGSLGGVGYTEAFF. Supplemented by reference TRBV12-5 and TRBJ1-1, the full variable domain reads DARVTQTPRHKVTEMGQEVTMRCQPILGHNTVFWYRQTMMQGLELLAYFRNRAPLDDSGMPKDRFSAEMPDATLATLKIQPSEPRDSAVYFCASGSLGGVGYTEAFFGQGTRLTVV.